The 26 T cell receptor beta chains presented below share a single source sample, sequenced in a study of cytomegalovirus exposure and HLA in healthy donors. The PCR ran on 60 Vbeta and 13 Jbeta primers. TCRdb's copy holds only in-frame clones and misses some; the assay was immunoSEQ multiplex PCR. The profile shows some 180,000 clones, over 75% of them singletons. Specimen: PBMCs. The receptor source for this set is a male donor in good health and CMV-seronegative.

This clone was observed a handful of times. The rearrangement links TRBV4-1 to TRBJ2-7; perhaps TRBD2 as D (5 bases). The CDR3 spans 14 residues. Germline loops: CDR1 MGHRA, CDR2 YSYEKL. Trimming removed 5 bases from V and 4 bases from J, with 15 bases in between. The CDR3 reads CASSSGTTIYEQYF. The CDR3 coding sequence is TGCGCCAGCAGCAGCGGTACTACGATTTACGAGCAGTACTTC.

J is TRBJ2-5 and V is TRBV4-3; 8 bases match TRBD1. CDR1 and CDR2 from the germline V gene are LGHNA and YSLEER. V lost 3 bases and J lost 6; bases outside the gene matches: 9. There are 15 residues in the CDR3. The CDR3 loop reads CASSQQQGGTKTQYF. CDR3 sequence (DNA): TGCGCCAGCAGCCAGCAACAGGGGGGTACAAAGACCCAGTACTTC.

The CDR3, as DNA: TGTGCCTGGAGCGCGACAGGGTTGTATTCACCCCTCCACTTT. This sequence encodes CAWSATGLYSPLHF. The chain has TRBV30 and TRBJ1-6, with TRBD1 identical over 7 bases. The length of the CDR3 is 14 residues. V shed 3 bases, J shed 8 bases, and the junction held 7 bases outside the gene matches. Germline values: CDR1 GTSNPN, CDR2 SVGIG (reference sequence).

The CDR3 region is CASSPGGGSSYNEQFF. DNA for the CDR3: TGTGCCAGCAGCCCAGGGGGTGGGAGCTCCTACAATGAGCAGTTCTTC. The chain employs TRBV7-9 and TRBJ2-1; 7 nucleotides align to TRBD1. Germline V gene lookup returns CDR1 SEHNR and CDR2 FQNEAQ (reference sequence). There are 16 residues in the CDR3. Germline trimming cut 5 bases from V and 0 bases from J; bases unmatched to any gene: 7. The variable domain in full, completed from reference TRBV7-9 and TRBJ2-1, reads DTGVSQNPRHKITKRGQNVTFRCDPISEHNRLYWYRQTLGQGPEFLTYFQNEAQLEKSRLLSDRFSAERPKGSFSTLEIQRTEQGDSAMYLCASSPGGGSSYNEQFFGPGTRLTVL.

Details on this clone: Mismatch with germline at one junction end may stem from a read error. The J gene is TRBJ2-1, the V gene TRBV5-8; no clear D. The CDR3 is 11 amino acids. CDR1 is SGHTS, CDR2 YDEGEE, per germline. CDR3 region: CASSLANVQFF. DNA for the CDR3: TGTGCCAGCAGCTTGGCCAATGTGCAGTTCTTC.

The rearrangement uses TRBV11-2 and TRBJ2-5, with 7 bases fitting TRBD1. Unmatched junction bases numbered 9, after V lost 0 bases and J lost 2 bases. In germline, CDR1 is SGHAT, CDR2 FQNNGV. The CDR3 has 17 residues. The CDR3 spells CASSLDSGQAGQETQYF. The CDR3 coding sequence is TGTGCCAGCAGCTTAGATTCCGGACAGGCAGGACAAGAGACCCAGTACTTC. Complete variable domain (other parts from reference TRBV11-2 and TRBJ2-5): EAGVAQSPRYKIIEKRQSVAFWCNPISGHATLYWYQQILGQGPKLLIQFQNNGVVDDSQLPKDRFSAERLKGVDSTLKIQPAKLEDSAVYLCASSLDSGQAGQETQYFGPGTRLLVL.

The chain couples TRBV7-2 to TRBJ2-7; 7 positions agree with TRBD2. J was trimmed by 0 bases and V by 6 bases; bases with no gene match: 5. Per germline, CDR1 SGHTA and CDR2 FQGNSA. The CDR3 runs 14 residues. DNA of the CDR3: TGTGCCAGCAGACAGCGGGGTTACTCCTACGAGCAGTACTTC. It encodes CASRQRGYSYEQYF.

The chain combines TRBV28 with TRBJ1-4; 8 nucleotides line up with TRBD1. This CDR3 has 17 residues. CDR1 MDHEN and CDR2 SYDVKM come from the germline V gene. With V trimmed by 2 bases and J by 2 bases, 7 bases remained unmatched. In DNA form, the CDR3 reads TGTGCCAGCAGTTTACCCGGACAGGGCAACACTAATGAAAAACTGTTTTTT. Its translation: CASSLPGQGNTNEKLFF.

CDR3 sequence (DNA): TGTGCCAGCAGCGTAGCACAGGGAACCTACGAGCAGTACTTC. This sequence encodes CASSVAQGTYEQYF. The chain employs TRBV9 and TRBJ2-7; possibly TRBD1 for D (6 bases). The CDR3 length is 14 residues. Germline CDR1 reads SGDLS; CDR2 reads YYNGEE. Trimming stripped 0 bases from V and 2 bases from J, with 9 bases between.

The chain links TRBV7-2 to TRBJ2-3; a possible D gene is TRBD1 (6 bases). Germline values: CDR1 SGHTA, CDR2 FQGNSA. V lost 5 bases, J lost 2 bases, and 11 bases lay in between. The CDR3 consists of 14 residues. CDR3 nucleotides: TGTGCCAGCAGCCCGGACAGACACACAGATACGCAGTATTTT. It yields the protein CASSPDRHTDTQYF.

This chain uses TRBV9 with TRBJ2-7; 7 nucleotides match TRBD1. The CDR3 is 13 residues long. Trimming removed 0 bases from V and 5 bases from J; junction bases left unmatched: 2. The germline V gene has CDR1 SGDLS and CDR2 YYNGEE. The CDR3 protein is CASSVGTGDEQYF. CDR3 sequence (DNA): TGTGCCAGCAGCGTAGGTACAGGGGACGAGCAGTACTTC.

J is TRBJ1-3 and V is TRBV29-1; D remains ambiguous. V lost 3 bases, J lost 2 bases, and 8 bases lay in between. The length of the CDR3 is 13 residues. Germline CDR1 reads SQVTM; CDR2 reads ANQGSEA. CDR3 nucleotide sequence: TGCAGCGTTGACGGCGGGGCTGGAAACACCATATATTTT. It translates to CSVDGGAGNTIYF. The full variable domain, in which reference TRBV29-1 and TRBJ1-3 provide the parts outside the CDR3, is SAVISQKPSRDICQRGTSLTIQCQVDSQVTMMFWYRQQPGQSLTLIATANQGSEATYESGFVIDKFPISRPNLTFSTLTVSNMSPEDSSIYLCSVDGGAGNTIYFGEGSWLTVV.

This clone was counted once. The rearrangement joins TRBV5-1 to TRBJ2-3, with D possibly being TRBD1 (5 bases). V was shortened by 5 bases and J by 6 bases, with 7 bases between the two germline ends. This CDR3 has 11 residues. Looked up from germline, CDR1 is SGHRS and CDR2 is YFSETQ. This CDR3 is CASRGADTQYF. CDR3 nucleotides: TGCGCCAGCAGAGGGGCGGATACGCAGTATTTT.

The chain joins TRBV10-1 to TRBJ2-3; 7 bases are shared with TRBD2. The CDR3 is made up of 16 amino acids. Germline values: CDR1 WNHNN, CDR2 SYGVQD (reference sequence). V dropped 4 bases and J dropped 2; count of bases not matched to a gene: 9. The CDR3 bases are TGCGCCAGCAGTGGATCGACAGCGGGGTACACAGATACGCAGTATTTT. This translates into CASSGSTAGYTDTQYF.

By share of the sample, this clone is medium-sized. This sequence joins TRBV11-2 and TRBJ2-7, with 9 bases fitting TRBD2. Trimming at V came to 3 bases and at J to 2 bases, leaving 5 bases not matched to a gene. CDR1 SGHAT and CDR2 FQNNGV come from the germline V gene. CDR3 size: 15 residues. The CDR3 spells CASSFFAGGPYEQYF. The CDR3 DNA is TGTGCCAGCAGCTTCTTTGCGGGGGGGCCCTACGAGCAGTACTTC.

The chain has TRBV2 and TRBJ1-1; TRBD1 matches at 7 bases. This CDR3 has 14 residues. From germline, CDR1 is SNHLY and CDR2 FYNNEI. Trimming cost V 5 bases and J 3 bases; bases outside gene matches: 6. CDR3 coding DNA: TGTGCCAGCAGTACCTCGACAGGGTACACTGAAGCTTTCTTT. It yields the protein CASSTSTGYTEAFF.

The gene calls are TRBV5-1 and TRBJ2-3, with 7 bases fitting TRBD1. This CDR3 spans 13 amino acids. V shed 4 bases, J shed 4 bases, and the junction held 3 bases outside the gene matches. Germline CDR1 SGHRS, CDR2 YFSETQ. CDR3: CASSRGLADTQYF. For the CDR3, the DNA is TGCGCCAGCAGCAGGGGGCTGGCAGATACGCAGTATTTT.

The chain carries TRBV30 and TRBJ1-2; 7 nucleotides match TRBD1. The germline CDR1 and CDR2 sequences are GTSNPN and SVGIG (reference sequence). This CDR3 is 15 amino acids long. With V trimmed by 1 base and J by 8 bases, 13 bases remained unmatched. The chain's CDR3 is CAWSGWTGSLGGYTF. CDR3 in DNA: TGTGCCTGGAGTGGATGGACAGGTTCCCTGGGAGGCTACACCTTC.

This clone was seen a handful of times. The chain employs TRBV18 and TRBJ2-1; TRBD1 is a possible D gene (6 bases). V shed 1 base and J shed 3 bases, with 16 bases lying between them. Germline values: CDR1 KGHSH, CDR2 LQKENI. The CDR3 length is 17 residues. The CDR3 sequence: CASSPRAGTPVYNEQFF. The CDR3 region has the DNA TGTGCCAGCTCACCACGAGCCGGGACACCTGTCTACAATGAGCAGTTCTTC.

V is TRBV7-8 and J is TRBJ1-4, with 9 bases fitting TRBD1. From germline, CDR1 is SGHVS and CDR2 FQNEAQ. V was clipped by 3 bases and J by 8 bases; unmatched bases: 4. The CDR3 runs 14 residues. CDR3 bases: TGTGCCAGCAGCTTGTCGGACAGGGGAGAAAAACTGTTTTTT. The encoded protein is CASSLSDRGEKLFF.

This chain links TRBV5-5 with TRBJ2-3, with TRBD2 identical over 8 bases. Germline lookup yields CDR1 SGHKS and CDR2 YYEKEE (reference sequence). After removal of 1 base from V and 7 bases from J, the junction contained 8 bases not matched to a gene. The CDR3 has 15 amino acids. The CDR3 is CASSLLTGGLNTQYF. CDR3 in DNA: TGTGCCAGCAGCTTGTTGACGGGGGGGTTAAATACGCAGTATTTT. The full variable domain, with the rest looked up from reference TRBV5-5 and TRBJ2-3, is DAGVTQSPTHLIKTRGQQVTLRCSPISGHKSVSWYQQVLGQGPQFIFQYYEKEERGRGNFPDRFSARQFPNYSSELNVNALLLGDSALYLCASSLLTGGLNTQYFGPGTRLTVL.

This clone came up once. The chain is built from TRBV5-5 and TRBJ1-5; D unclear. V was shortened by 1 base and J by 2 bases, with 7 bases between the two germline ends. The CDR3 is made up of 14 amino acids. The germline gives CDR1 SGHKS, CDR2 YYEKEE (reference sequence). The CDR3 loop reads CASSLFTGNQPQHF. In DNA, the CDR3 is TGTGCCAGCAGCTTGTTTACAGGCAATCAGCCCCAGCATTTT.

V and J are TRBV6-1 and TRBJ2-3; D gene ambiguous. The CDR3 is 14 amino acids. The germline V and J ends were trimmed by 3 bases and 6 bases, with 13 bases remaining between them. Germline CDR1 is MNHNS and CDR2 is SASEGT. CDR3 protein: CASSDHTTGDTQYF. In DNA form, the CDR3 reads TGTGCCAGCAGTGACCATACGACCGGGGATACGCAGTATTTT.

This chain uses TRBV27 with TRBJ1-5; D uncertain. Germline V gene lookup returns CDR1 MNHEY and CDR2 SMNVEV (reference sequence). This CDR3 has 13 amino acids. Trimming removed 5 bases from V and 4 bases from J, with 9 bases in between. The CDR3 DNA sequence: TGTGCCAGCAGTGGGAGGACGAATCAGCCCCAGCATTTT. Translated, it gives CASSGRTNQPQHF.

The chain employs TRBV5-8 and TRBJ2-2; 8 nucleotides agree with TRBD1. V dropped 3 bases and J dropped 1; count of bases not matched to a gene: 8. The CDR3 contains 17 residues. Germline V gives CDR1 SGHTS, CDR2 YDEGEE. CDR3 protein: CASSSNYRGKNTGELFF. CDR3 nucleotide sequence: TGTGCCAGCAGCTCCAATTACAGGGGGAAGAACACCGGGGAGCTGTTTTTT.

This chain uses TRBV6-1 with TRBJ1-4; D not resolved. Deletions cut 6 bases from V and 4 bases from J, with 3 bases between. This CDR3 comprises 11 residues. The V gene's germline CDR1 is MNHNS and CDR2 SASEGT. CDR3 loop: CASRRNEKLFF. The CDR3 DNA reads as TGTGCCAGCAGGCGTAATGAAAAACTGTTTTTT.